Listed below are T cell receptor beta chains from one sample, sequenced in a study of OX40 agonist ivuxolimab in advanced cancers. This table comes from immunoSEQ multiplex PCR, and its TCRdb copy is limited to in-frame clones, with some not included. This sample has tens of thousands of clones; roughly nine tenths occur once, and the top ten carry 2% to 3%. Material: CD4+ or CD8+ T cells sorted from blood, obtained in a trial of the OX40 agonist ivuxolimab. Every receptor here comes from an adult with an advanced solid tumor such as melanoma, head and neck, liver or kidney cancer. The CDR3 runs from the conserved cysteine through the conserved F or W. Fields, in order: J gene, D gene, V gene, CDR3 protein. The D gene is left open where the match is weak.

J gene: TRBJ2-3; D gene: TRBD2; V gene: TRBV29-1; CDR3 protein: CSVCRGTSGRATDTQYF
J gene: TRBJ1-6; D gene: TRBD1; V gene: TRBV30; CDR3 protein: CAWMYKDRGNNSPLHF
J gene: TRBJ2-7; D gene: TRBD1; V gene: TRBV6-5; CDR3 protein: CASKAGGLYEQYF
J gene: TRBJ1-2; D gene: -; V gene: TRBV4-3; CDR3 protein: CASSQGVGQQNYGYTF
J gene: TRBJ2-6; D gene: -; V gene: TRBV2; CDR3 protein: CASGSSSGANVLTF
J gene: TRBJ2-7; D gene: TRBD2; V gene: TRBV18; CDR3 protein: CASSYTGLAGVDEQYF
J gene: TRBJ2-2; D gene: -; V gene: TRBV5-1; CDR3 protein: CASSFSQTPGELFF
J gene: TRBJ1-4; D gene: -; V gene: TRBV5-1; CDR3 protein: CASSSQGLTNEKLFF
J gene: TRBJ2-7; D gene: -; V gene: TRBV6-6; CDR3 protein: CASSLTAGTGGEQYF
J gene: TRBJ2-2; D gene: TRBD2; V gene: TRBV27; CDR3 protein: CASSSHVIAGANTGELFF
J gene: TRBJ1-2; D gene: -; V gene: TRBV2; CDR3 protein: CASRQINYGYTF
J gene: TRBJ1-3; D gene: -; V gene: TRBV2; CDR3 protein: CASSEALQGYTIYF
J gene: TRBJ2-7; D gene: -; V gene: TRBV5-1; CDR3 protein: CASSLEAPGAGEQYF
J gene: TRBJ2-7; D gene: -; V gene: TRBV7-9; CDR3 protein: CASSSGGVFEQYF
J gene: TRBJ1-4; D gene: -; V gene: TRBV4-3; CDR3 protein: CASSQDYWGRDEKLFF
J gene: TRBJ2-7; D gene: TRBD1; V gene: TRBV6-6; CDR3 protein: CASRQGQGAYEQYF
J gene: TRBJ2-1; D gene: -; V gene: TRBV27; CDR3 protein: CASSRGGEYNEQFF
J gene: TRBJ2-7; D gene: -; V gene: TRBV20-1; CDR3 protein: CSADALGEQYF
J gene: TRBJ1-6; D gene: -; V gene: TRBV28; CDR3 protein: CASRGQENSPLHF
J gene: TRBJ2-3; D gene: -; V gene: TRBV11-2; CDR3 protein: CASSRRALAVPDTQYF
J gene: TRBJ2-1; D gene: -; V gene: TRBV28; CDR3 protein: CASSRIRHTYNEQFF
J gene: TRBJ2-2; D gene: -; V gene: TRBV5-1; CDR3 protein: CASSVDPNTGELFF
J gene: TRBJ2-3; D gene: TRBD2; V gene: TRBV28; CDR3 protein: CARSLWGRASTDTQYF
J gene: TRBJ2-3; D gene: -; V gene: TRBV7-9; CDR3 protein: CATRGPYRSTDTQYF
J gene: TRBJ1-2; D gene: -; V gene: TRBV5-4; CDR3 protein: CASSLVDRLSALGGYTF
J gene: -; D gene: TRBD1; V gene: TRBV18; CDR3 protein: CASSLDRGSSYEQYF
J gene: TRBJ2-7; D gene: -; V gene: TRBV5-5; CDR3 protein: CASSPWTGAYEQYF
J gene: TRBJ1-5; D gene: TRBD1; V gene: TRBV28; CDR3 protein: CASSMGGTGVGYSNQPQHF
J gene: TRBJ1-4; D gene: TRBD1; V gene: TRBV2; CDR3 protein: CASRWTGQNEKLFF
J gene: TRBJ2-7; D gene: TRBD1; V gene: TRBV6-1; CDR3 protein: CASSELSGGLYEQYF
J gene: TRBJ2-1; D gene: -; V gene: TRBV10-3; CDR3 protein: CAISESGGINEQFF
J gene: TRBJ2-3; D gene: TRBD2; V gene: TRBV7-2; CDR3 protein: CASSLYLAGSDTQYF
J gene: TRBJ2-1; D gene: TRBD1; V gene: TRBV9; CDR3 protein: CASSFLPGQVTNEQFF
J gene: TRBJ2-5; D gene: TRBD2; V gene: TRBV5-4; CDR3 protein: CASSLGLTAGSQETQYF
J gene: TRBJ2-4; D gene: -; V gene: TRBV18; CDR3 protein: CASSSPTVAKNIQYF
J gene: TRBJ2-3; D gene: -; V gene: TRBV19; CDR3 protein: CASRGPNTDTQYF
J gene: TRBJ2-7; D gene: -; V gene: TRBV19; CDR3 protein: CASSPGRDIQSKQYF
J gene: TRBJ2-1; D gene: -; V gene: TRBV5-1; CDR3 protein: CASSPGSDIDNEQFF
J gene: TRBJ1-1; D gene: -; V gene: TRBV5-1; CDR3 protein: CASSRGGNTEAFF
J gene: TRBJ2-5; D gene: -; V gene: TRBV11-2; CDR3 protein: CASSLASRRQETQYF
J gene: TRBJ2-1; D gene: TRBD2; V gene: TRBV5-1; CDR3 protein: CASSLGAGANEQFF
J gene: TRBJ2-7; D gene: TRBD2; V gene: TRBV6-5; CDR3 protein: CASRSTGTSRDEQYF
J gene: TRBJ1-4; D gene: -; V gene: TRBV5-1; CDR3 protein: CASSPGSLTNEKLFF
J gene: TRBJ1-4; D gene: TRBD1; V gene: TRBV5-4; CDR3 protein: CASSLKTGVSTNEKLFF
J gene: TRBJ2-3; D gene: -; V gene: TRBV4-1; CDR3 protein: CASSQVSASTDTQYF
J gene: TRBJ2-7; D gene: -; V gene: TRBV11-2; CDR3 protein: CASSLNRAEQYF
J gene: TRBJ1-5; D gene: TRBD1; V gene: TRBV19; CDR3 protein: CASNDRESQPQHF
J gene: TRBJ2-1; D gene: TRBD2; V gene: TRBV6-5; CDR3 protein: CASSLGLEHTEQFF
J gene: TRBJ2-2; D gene: TRBD2; V gene: TRBV27; CDR3 protein: CASRYSGITGELFF